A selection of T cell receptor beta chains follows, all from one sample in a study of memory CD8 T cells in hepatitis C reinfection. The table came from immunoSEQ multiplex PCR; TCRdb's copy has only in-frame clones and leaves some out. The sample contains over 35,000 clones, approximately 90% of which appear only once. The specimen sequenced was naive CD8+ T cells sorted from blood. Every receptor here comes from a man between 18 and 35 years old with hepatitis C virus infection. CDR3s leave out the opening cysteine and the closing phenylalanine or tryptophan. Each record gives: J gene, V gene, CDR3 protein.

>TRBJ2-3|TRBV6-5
ASSYSQGPDTQY
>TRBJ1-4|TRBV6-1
ASSPRDRGNEKLF
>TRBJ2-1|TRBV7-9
ASSPASGRDSYNEQF
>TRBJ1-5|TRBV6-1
ASQTGNSNQPQH
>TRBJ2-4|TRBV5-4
ASSVGLAGALGIQY
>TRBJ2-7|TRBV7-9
ASSPEGGIPEQY
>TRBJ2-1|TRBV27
ASSLATGTAYNEQF
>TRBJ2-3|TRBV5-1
ASSIGTGGEADTQY
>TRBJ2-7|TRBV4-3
ASSHQGAAMSNEQY
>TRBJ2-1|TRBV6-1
ASSEEFGSLYNEQF
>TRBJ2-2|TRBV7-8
ASSSPGGRGDTGELF
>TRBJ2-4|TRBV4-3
ASSQEGWGSGDIQY
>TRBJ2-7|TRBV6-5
ASRVAGVRYEQY
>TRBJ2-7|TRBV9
ASSVGQALDEQY
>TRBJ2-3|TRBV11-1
ASSFTSGVTDTQY
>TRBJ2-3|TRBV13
ASSPGGSGRVTDTQY
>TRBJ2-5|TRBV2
ASRILAGGEKTQY
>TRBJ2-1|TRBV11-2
ASSFISGRVHEQF
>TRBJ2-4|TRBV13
ASSLVGTETNIQY
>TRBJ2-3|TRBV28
ASSREDSTDTQY
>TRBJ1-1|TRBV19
ASSTLPGNTEAF
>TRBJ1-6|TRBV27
ASSSQGWLNSPLH
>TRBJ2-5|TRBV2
ASSEASGRETQY
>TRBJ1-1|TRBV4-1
ASSLGQGNTEAF
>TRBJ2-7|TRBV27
ASSLNSIYEQY
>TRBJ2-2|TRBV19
ASSIGDGELF
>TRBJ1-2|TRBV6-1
ASRGGDGYT
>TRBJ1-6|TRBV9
ASSAGQPSSYNSPLH
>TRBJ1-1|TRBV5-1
ASSLGSLNTEAF
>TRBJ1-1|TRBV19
ASSIDINTEAF
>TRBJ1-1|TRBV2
ASSEQAENTEAF
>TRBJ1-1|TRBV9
ASSVGGGTAEAF
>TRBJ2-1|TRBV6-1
ASSARGDPYNEQF
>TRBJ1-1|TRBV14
ASSLGTSAGNTEAF
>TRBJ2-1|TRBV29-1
SVEDLALDNEQF
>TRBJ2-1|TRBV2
ASSGGLAGGIYNEQF
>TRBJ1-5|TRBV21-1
ASSGRSRGSNQPQH
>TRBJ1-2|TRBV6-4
ASSDSNPREGGYGYT
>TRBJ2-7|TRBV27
ASSSLAGGFYEQY
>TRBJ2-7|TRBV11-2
ASISGSDYEQY
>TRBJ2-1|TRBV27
ASSLSPPGERGPYNEQF
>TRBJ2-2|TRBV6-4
ASSVQGDTGELF
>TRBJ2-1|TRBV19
ASSIEDGGYNEQF
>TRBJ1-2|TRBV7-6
ASSLGATYT
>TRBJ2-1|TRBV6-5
ASSYSSYNEQF
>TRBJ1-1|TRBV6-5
ASSQRTGEAF
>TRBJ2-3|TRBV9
ASSVEAESFTDTQY
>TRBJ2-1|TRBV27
ASSFNGGGEQF
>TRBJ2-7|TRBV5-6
ASSVGLAAYEQY
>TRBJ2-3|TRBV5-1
ASSLQGRTDTQY